The 10 T cell receptor beta chains reported below all come from one sample, sequenced in a study of a mutant IDH1 vaccine in newly diagnosed glioma. Antigens of these TCRs are unknown. This table comes from immunoSEQ multiplex PCR, and its TCRdb copy is limited to in-frame clones, with some not included. The sample includes about 130,000 clones, 80% of them seen just once. The time point: week 11, during vaccination. Each vaccine dose was 300 ug of mutant IDH1 20-mer peptide, with topical imiquimod. The sequencing here drew on PBMCs, taken from a glioma patient whose treatment included an IDH1 peptide vaccine. These receptors were collected from a man aged 40-55 years with glioma.

The chain uses TRBV7-6 and TRBJ1-5, with D tentatively TRBD1 (5 bases). Germline assignment: CDR1 SGHVS and CDR2 FNYEAQ. The CDR3 loop spans 13 amino acids. V gave up 5 bases and J gave up 4 bases, with 9 bases separating them. The CDR3: CASSRDLNQPQHF. DNA for the CDR3: TGTGCCAGCAGCCGGGACTTGAATCAGCCCCAGCATTTT.

The V gene is TRBV7-9, the J gene TRBJ2-2; D may match TRBD1 or TRBD2 (6 bases each). CDR1 and CDR2 from the germline V gene are SEHNR and FQNEAQ (reference sequence). V lost 4 bases and J 7 bases, leaving 19 bases between the germline ends. The CDR3 extends over 16 amino acids. CDR3 coding DNA: TGTGCCAGCAGCTCTAGGGGGGCTTCTTTGAACGGGGAGCTGTTTTTT. It yields the protein CASSSRGASLNGELFF.

The rearrangement uses TRBV19 and TRBJ1-3, with D possibly TRBD1 on 6 matching bases. The germline gives CDR1 LNHDA, CDR2 SQIVND (reference sequence). This CDR3 is 15 amino acids long. Trimming took off 5 bases at V and 1 base at J, with 12 bases between the two ends. The CDR3 nucleotides read TGTGCCAGTAGTCACCGACAGGCTTCTGGAAACACCATATATTTT. As protein: CASSHRQASGNTIYF.

The chain employs TRBV5-8 and TRBJ2-3; D is uncertain. V was pared by 6 bases and J by 1 base, with 12 bases between. In germline, CDR1 is SGHTS, CDR2 YDEGEE. There are 14 residues in the CDR3. The CDR3 DNA reads TGTGCCAGCACCCGGCGGCGTGGCACAGATACGCAGTATTTT. Protein: CASTRRRGTDTQYF.

The rearrangement links TRBV6-5 to TRBJ1-1; D may be TRBD1 (6 bases). Germline CDR1 reads MNHEY; CDR2 reads SVGAGI. The CDR3 consists of 14 residues. The germline V and J ends were trimmed by 6 bases and 2 bases, with 13 bases remaining between them. The CDR3 region is CASRPGQFNTEAFF. The CDR3 bases are TGTGCCAGCAGACCCGGACAGTTCAACACTGAAGCTTTCTTT.

V is TRBV10-3 and J is TRBJ2-7, with 13 nucleotides matching TRBD2. Germline CDR1 reads ENHRY; CDR2 reads SYGVKD. The CDR3 totals 15 residues. V dropped 6 bases and J dropped 3; count of bases not matched to a gene: 5. CDR3 in amino acids: CAIRPTSGGHYEQYF. CDR3 DNA sequence: TGTGCCATCAGGCCGACTAGCGGGGGGCACTACGAGCAGTACTTC.

In this sample, this clone turned up once. The rearrangement uses TRBV10-3 and TRBJ2-7; D remains unclear. The CDR3 has 14 amino acids. Germline CDR1 and CDR2: ENHRY and SYGVKD. V dropped 3 bases and J dropped 6 bases, with 15 bases sitting between them. For the CDR3, the DNA is TGTGCCATCAGTGAAGGGCTAGTAGGGTTCGAGCAGTACTTC. As protein: CAISEGLVGFEQYF.

This clone was recorded a few times. The genes are TRBV19 and TRBJ1-4, with D unclear. Trimming stripped 1 base from V and 5 bases from J, with 8 bases between. The CDR3 has 14 residues. Germline V gene data show CDR1 as LNHDA and CDR2 as SQIVND (reference sequence). The CDR3 reads CASSIVLPNEKLFF. In nucleotides, the CDR3 is TGTGCCAGTAGTATAGTACTGCCGAATGAAAAACTGTTTTTT.

This rearrangement joins TRBV2 to TRBJ1-1, with D possibly being TRBD1 (5 bases). Per the germline V gene, CDR1 is SNHLY and CDR2 is FYNNEI. CDR3 length equals 14 residues. V shed 4 bases and J shed 2 bases, with 11 bases lying between them. The DNA for the CDR3 is TGTGCCAGCAGTGTTACAGGACACAACACTGAAGCTTTCTTT. Translating it yields CASSVTGHNTEAFF.

The chain recombines TRBV5-1 with TRBJ2-7; a weak D match, TRBD2 (5 bases). Germline loops: CDR1 SGHRS, CDR2 YFSETQ. The CDR3 spans 13 residues. The V gene lost 0 bases and the J gene lost 7 bases, with 11 bases spanning the gap. The CDR3 nucleotides read TGCGCCAGCAGCTTGGACGGGGAAATAGAGCAGTACTTC. It codes for CASSLDGEIEQYF.